Shown below are 22 T cell receptor beta chains from a single sample sequenced in a study of cytomegalovirus exposure and HLA in healthy donors (dated 2017 in TCRdb). Library creation used the immunoSEQ multiplex PCR assay. For the multiplex PCR, a mixture combining 60 forward primers for TCR Vbeta segments and 13 reverse primers for TCR Jbeta segments was used. The source is immuneACCESS, and TCRdb retained only in-frame sequences with V and J called. Part of the clones is not carried over; for the studies checked, unresolved V genes explain less than half of this, and the remainder is unexplained. The sample includes roughly 100,000 clones, with roughly 15% observed a single time. The ten largest account for over 0.8% of the sample. Material for sequencing was PBMCs. Source of these receptors: a female donor in good health and CMV-seronegative.

V usage is TRBV28 and J usage is TRBJ2-7, with 11 bases that match TRBD2. J gave up 2 bases and V 6 bases, and 6 bases lay outside the gene matches. This CDR3 is built from 15 residues. The germline V gene has CDR1 MDHEN and CDR2 SYDVKM. CDR3: CASSVRLAGTYEQYF. CDR3 nucleotides: TGTGCCAGCAGCGTCAGACTAGCGGGAACCTACGAGCAGTACTTC.

This clone was recorded a few times. This chain uses TRBV4-3 with TRBJ2-1, with 8 bases identical to TRBD2. The V gene's germline CDR1 is LGHNA and CDR2 YSLEER. The V segment lost 0 bases and the J segment 0 bases; nucleotides outside the gene matches: 1. The CDR3 is 16 residues long. The CDR3 DNA follows: TGCGCCAGCAGCCAAGACCGGGGGGGCTCCTACAATGAGCAGTTCTTC. It specifies CASSQDRGGSYNEQFF.

This clone was seen more than once but under ten times. This rearrangement joins TRBV7-2 to TRBJ2-3; the match to TRBD2 covers 13 bases. The CDR3 extends over 16 amino acids. From germline, CDR1 is SGHTA and CDR2 FQGNSA. V lost 5 bases, J lost 8 bases, and 10 bases stayed unmatched. In nucleotides, the CDR3 is TGTGCCAGCAGCCTGAGACTAGCGGGGGGCTGGGGTACGCAGTATTTT. This codes for CASSLRLAGGWGTQYF.

The CDR3 is CASSARSRRGRLAVNEQFF. DNA of the CDR3: TGTGCCAGCAGCGCCCGAAGCCGACGCGGGAGACTAGCGGTCAATGAGCAGTTCTTC. The chain recombines TRBV9 with TRBJ2-1, with 9 bases matching TRBD2. Germline CDR1 reads SGDLS; CDR2 reads YYNGEE. Unmatched junction bases numbered 19, after V lost 3 bases and J lost 6 bases. The CDR3 has 19 amino acids.

The rearrangement links TRBV19 to TRBJ2-3; D is ambiguous. Germline values: CDR1 LNHDA, CDR2 SQIVND (reference sequence). The CDR3 runs to 14 residues. Trimming shortened V by 3 bases and J by 2 bases, and 9 bases separated the two germline ends. CDR3 sequence reads: CASSILQATDTQYF. In nucleotides, the CDR3 is TGTGCCAGTAGTATTCTCCAGGCCACAGATACGCAGTATTTT.

In this sample, this clone turned up a few times. The genes are TRBV5-1 and TRBJ1-2; 9 nucleotides line up with TRBD1. The germline V gene encodes CDR1 SGHRS and CDR2 YFSETQ. V lost 1 base and J lost 2; bases outside the gene matches: 0. This CDR3 has 14 amino acids. The CDR3 coding sequence is TGCGCCAGCAGCTTGACAGGGGGCAACTATGGCTACACCTTC. Amino acid sequence: CASSLTGGNYGYTF.

The chain joins TRBV5-4 to TRBJ1-4; TRBD1 aligns across 7 bases. J was trimmed by 5 bases and V by 4 bases; bases with no gene match: 5. The CDR3 consists of 14 residues. Germline values: CDR1 SGHNT, CDR2 YYREEE (reference sequence). The CDR3 loop reads CASSLGTDNEKLFF. DNA of the CDR3: TGTGCCAGCAGCCTCGGGACAGACAATGAAAAACTGTTTTTT.

This clone was seen repeatedly, ten times or more. The rearrangement uses TRBV6-1 and TRBJ2-5, with 10 bases aligning to TRBD2. V lost 2 bases to trimming and J lost 4 bases; unmatched junction nucleotides: 4. Germline V lookup: CDR1 MNHNS, CDR2 SASEGT. The CDR3 consists of 15 residues. Here the CDR3 DNA reads TGTGCCAGCAGTGAACTAGCGGGGGCGGGAGAGACCCAGTACTTC. This sequence encodes CASSELAGAGETQYF.

The V gene is TRBV18, the J gene TRBJ2-1; possibly TRBD2 for D (5 bases). The ends were cut back, 0 bases at V and 5 bases at J, with 11 bases in the middle. CDR3 length: 15 amino acids. CDR1 KGHSH and CDR2 LQKENI come from the germline V gene. The CDR3 nucleotides read TGTGCCAGCTCACCACCGGCGGGCCGGGACAATGAGCAGTTCTTC. Protein product: CASSPPAGRDNEQFF.

The chain joins TRBV29-1 to TRBJ2-7; D call uncertain. The CDR3 is 12 residues long. CDR1 and CDR2 from the germline V gene are SQVTM and ANQGSEA. Trimming removed 4 bases at V and 2 bases at J, with 9 bases between. The CDR3 DNA follows: TGCAGCGTTGCTACAGCCGCCTACGAGCAGTACTTC. It encodes CSVATAAYEQYF.

This clone showed up just a few times. The junction departs from the called germline gene at one end, perhaps through a read error. CDR3 region: CARSLQTNTEAFF. The CDR3 DNA reads as TGTGCCAGAAGCTTACAGACGAACACTGAAGCTTTCTTT. V and J are TRBV5-4 and TRBJ1-1; D is unresolved. The CDR3 is 13 residues long. CDR1 and CDR2 (germline): SGHNT, YYREEE (reference sequence).

The chain carries TRBV19 and TRBJ1-5; 8 bases map to TRBD1. The CDR3 consists of 15 residues. The germline CDR1 and CDR2 sequences are LNHDA and SQIVND (reference sequence). V dropped 4 bases and J dropped 2; count of bases not matched to a gene: 4. The CDR3 loop reads CASSRAGQGNQPQHF. The CDR3 DNA sequence: TGTGCCAGTAGTAGGGCGGGACAGGGCAATCAGCCCCAGCATTTT.

This sequence joins TRBV6-4 and TRBJ2-2; tentatively, D is TRBD1 (5 bases). The CDR3 covers 13 residues. The germline gives CDR1 MRHNA, CDR2 SNTAGT. V shed 2 bases and J shed 4 bases, with 5 bases lying between them. The chain's CDR3 is CASSDRGTGELFF. CDR3 nucleotide sequence: TGTGCCAGCAGTGACAGGGGCACCGGGGAGCTGTTTTTT.

This sequence joins TRBV5-1 and TRBJ2-3; 11 bases fit TRBD2. This CDR3 is 17 amino acids long. The V and J ends lost 0 bases and 2 bases, in that order; junction bases with no gene match: 5. Germline V gene data show CDR1 as SGHRS and CDR2 as YFSETQ. The CDR3 spells CASSLDSGGVITDTQYF. The CDR3 nucleotides are TGCGCCAGCAGCTTGGATAGCGGGGGGGTAATCACAGATACGCAGTATTTT.

The V gene is TRBV28, the J gene TRBJ1-4, with a tentative D call TRBD1 (5 bases). Germline assignment: CDR1 MDHEN and CDR2 SYDVKM. The V end lost 3 bases, the J end lost 5 bases, and 7 bases lay between the germline ends. The CDR3 runs 13 residues. The CDR3 loop is CASSLAGNEKLFF. The DNA of the CDR3 is TGTGCCAGCAGTTTGGCAGGGAATGAAAAACTGTTTTTT.

The rearrangement uses TRBV19 and TRBJ2-1; 8 nucleotides align to TRBD2. The V gene end was trimmed by 7 bases and the J gene end by 7 bases; junction bases not matched to a gene: 15. This CDR3 has 16 residues. Germline CDR1 LNHDA, CDR2 SQIVND (reference sequence). This CDR3 is CASTEGAGGRVNEQFF. CDR3 coding DNA: TGTGCCAGTACAGAGGGTGCGGGAGGTCGTGTGAATGAGCAGTTCTTC.

The CDR3 region has the DNA TGTGCCAGCAGTGAAGCAGGACAGCTCACTGAAGCTTTCTTT. This translates into CASSEAGQLTEAFF. This sequence joins TRBV2 and TRBJ1-1, with D perhaps matching TRBD1 (6 bases). CDR3 length: 14 residues. Deletions cut 0 bases from V and 4 bases from J, with 9 bases between. Germline CDR1 reads SNHLY; CDR2 reads FYNNEI.

Only a few counts were recorded for this clone. The chain is built from TRBV5-6 and TRBJ1-2; no reliable D call. Germline values: CDR1 SGHDT, CDR2 YYEEEE. The V end lost 2 bases, the J end lost 7 bases, and 15 bases lay between the germline ends. The CDR3 spans 14 residues. The CDR3 protein is CASSLGGGSGGYTF. CDR3 nucleotide sequence: TGTGCCAGCAGCTTAGGCGGAGGATCCGGTGGCTACACCTTC. The variable domain in full, completed from reference TRBV5-6 and TRBJ1-2, reads DAGVTQSPTHLIKTRGQQVTLRCSPKSGHDTVSWYQQALGQGPQFIFQYYEEEERQRGNFPDRFSGHQFPNYSSELNVNALLLGDSALYLCASSLGGGSGGYTFGSGTRLTVV.

V gene TRBV7-9 combines with J gene TRBJ1-1, with D unclear. The CDR3 covers 15 residues. Germline lookup yields CDR1 SEHNR and CDR2 FQNEAQ (reference sequence). Trimming cost V 5 bases and J 1 base, with 14 bases left between them. CDR3 coding DNA: TGTGCCAGCAGCCCCCGACGACAACCGAACACTGAAGCTTTCTTT. Residues: CASSPRRQPNTEAFF.

This chain joins TRBV4-2 and TRBJ2-7, with D perhaps TRBD1 (6 bases). V gave up 1 base and J gave up 4 bases, with 14 bases separating them. The CDR3 runs 15 residues. Germline V CDR1 and CDR2: LGHNA, YNFKEQ. The CDR3 nucleotides are TGTGCCAGCAGCCAAGGACCCACAGGGAGATACGAGCAGTACTTC. Its protein is CASSQGPTGRYEQYF.

This clone was counted a few times. The CDR3 here is CASSEMGQLNQPQHF. The CDR3 bases are TGTGCCAGCAGCGAAATGGGACAGCTTAATCAGCCCCAGCATTTT. V usage is TRBV7-2 and J usage is TRBJ1-5; 7 positions agree with TRBD1. Trimming took 5 bases from V and 4 from J; bases not matched to a gene: 8. The CDR3 spans 15 residues. Germline V gives CDR1 SGHTA, CDR2 FQGNSA.

This rearrangement joins TRBV11-2 to TRBJ1-2, with D possibly TRBD1 on 5 matching bases. There are 13 residues in the CDR3. Germline CDR1 and CDR2: SGHAT and FQNNGV. The V end lost 2 bases, the J end lost 8 bases, and 12 bases lay between the germline ends. The CDR3 nucleotides are TGTGCCAGCAGCTTAAGCGGGGGTTTGGGCTACACCTTC. Its protein is CASSLSGGLGYTF.